This T cell receptor (beta chain) is drawn from a study of T cell responses to AZD1222 COVID-19 vaccine. Findings and limits, study-wide: As reported, nearly half of all spike-specific TCRs target variant regions that are unmutated.

Sequencing was performed with immunoSEQ multiplex PCR; in TCRdb, only in-frame clones are kept and a portion is missing. The data show about 180,000 clones, around 90% seen once. As for this clone: Its antigen is undetermined.

The CDR3 extends over 17 amino acids. Germline CDR1 LGHNA, CDR2 YNFKEQ. The V end was cut by 2 bases, the J end by 0 bases, with 14 bases between. The V and J genes are TRBV4-2 and TRBJ2-1; either TRBD1 or TRBD2 may fit D (5 bases each). Sample: peripheral blood, taken 28 days after the second AZD1222 dose. The sequence derives from an adult who received the AZD1222 COVID-19 vaccine. In DNA form, the CDR3 reads TGTGCCAGCAGCCAACTCCGGGACCTCAGCTCCTACAATGAGCAGTTCTTC. Encoded protein: CASSQLRDLSSYNEQFF.